The source of this TCR beta chain is a study of patients and donors after allogeneic stem cell transplantation. A single record per CDR3 protein comes from TCRdb applying MiXCR to the RT-PCR reads. This sample has over 130,000 distinct CDR3 sequences, with 30% to 45% found just once. The CDR3 extends over 13 amino acids. Trimming stripped 11 bases from V and 6 bases from J, with 17 bases between. Material for sequencing was blood, either unsorted or a sorted T cell fraction (not recorded which). The chain joins TRBV12-3 or TRBV12-4 to TRBJ2-1; no clear D. The receptor was isolated from a human donor who was either an allogeneic HSCT recipient or a stem cell or donor lymphocyte infusion donor (not recorded which). It is not recorded whose cells these are; they may come from a transplant donor. CDR3 in amino acids: CACTEVATNEQFF. The CDR3 bases are TGTGCCTGTACAGAAGTTGCGACCAATGAGCAGTTCTTC.